This TCR beta chain was found in a study of regulatory T cells in long-lasting Graves disease. Whole-study findings and limits: The study found persistent patients shared more public clonotypes (over 2,500) than new patients (just over 950). Patients with persistent Graves' had lower TCR diversity than newly diagnosed patients.

The CDR3 is 18 amino acids. Germline loops: CDR1 SGHTA, CDR2 FQGTGA. V lost 0 bases and J lost 6; bases outside the gene matches: 13. Relying on iRepertoire HTBI primers and Arm-PCR of CDR3 regions, the team built TCR beta libraries. Each CDR3 protein is one row after TCRdb ran MiXCR on the multiplex PCR reads. The data contain roughly 450,000 distinct CDR3 sequences, 23% of them singletons. A word on this clonotype: The antigen is unknown.

Noted time point: persistent/refractory GD, antithyroid drugs over 5 years with positive TRAb. The TCR library used RNA extracted from PBMCs. Graves' disease diagnosis was established per American Thyroid Association guidelines. The chain combines TRBV7-3 with TRBJ2-3, with 9 bases that match TRBD2. The sample here was peripheral blood mononuclear cells (PBMCs), taken when the disease was refractory, from a patient treated with antithyroid drugs. This receptor was taken from a female donor with Graves disease. Here the CDR3 DNA reads TGTGCCAGCAGCTTAACCCCCGCTAGCGGGGTTAGGCCGGATACGCAGTATTTT. This encodes CASSLTPASGVRPDTQYF. The full variable domain, rest sourced from reference TRBV7-3 and TRBJ2-3, is GAGVSQTPSNKVTEKGKYVELRCDPISGHTALYWYRQSLGQGPEFLIYFQGTGAADDSGLPNDRFFAVRPEGSVSTLKIQRTERGDSAVYLCASSLTPASGVRPDTQYFGPGTRLTVL.